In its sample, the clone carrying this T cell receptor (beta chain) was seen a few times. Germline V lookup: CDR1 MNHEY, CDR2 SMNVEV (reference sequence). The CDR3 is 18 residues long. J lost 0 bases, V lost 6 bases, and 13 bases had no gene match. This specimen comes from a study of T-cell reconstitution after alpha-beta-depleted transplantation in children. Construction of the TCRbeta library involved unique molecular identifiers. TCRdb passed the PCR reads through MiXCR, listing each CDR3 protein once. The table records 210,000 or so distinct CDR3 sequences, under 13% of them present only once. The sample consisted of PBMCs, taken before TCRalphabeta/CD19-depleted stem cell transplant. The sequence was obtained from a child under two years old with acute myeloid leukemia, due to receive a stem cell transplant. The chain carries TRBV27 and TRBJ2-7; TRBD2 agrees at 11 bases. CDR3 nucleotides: TGTGCCAGCAGACGTTCCGGGACTAGCGGCGCCGGCTCCTACGAGCAGTACTTC. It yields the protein CASRRSGTSGAGSYEQYF.